This T cell receptor (beta chain) was retrieved from a study of blood T cell repertoires in COVID-19. Whole-study context: Sources were T cells, B-cell-depleted T cells, or PBMCs; the material itself was cDNA or gDNA.

V gave up 1 base and J gave up 11 bases, with 16 bases separating them. CDR1 and CDR2 (germline): LGHDT, YNNKEL (reference sequence). CDR3 length equals 14 residues. Using immunoSEQ multiplex PCR, the repertoire was profiled, and TCRdb retains in-frame clones only, with some absent. Of 150,000 to 200,000 clones in the sample, approximately 83% were seen once. The sequenced sample was PBMCs or T cells enriched from blood (not recorded which). The chain carries TRBV3-1 (or the pseudogene TRBV3-2) and TRBJ2-3, with D maybe TRBD1 (5 bases). The sequence came from an older woman who had recovered from COVID-19. CDR3 DNA sequence: TGTGCCAGCAGCCAAGGGGCACAGGTCGAAGGGCAGTATTTT. Residues: CASSQGAQVEGQYF.